This entry is about one T cell receptor (beta chain). Its antigen remains unknown. Negative magnetic separation was used for the enrichment of total CD8+ T cells. From duplicate vials of about 160,000 sorted CD8+ T cells per subset, RNA was isolated. The germline gives CDR1 DFQATT, CDR2 SNEGSKA (reference sequence). This CDR3 is 15 amino acids long. TCR beta libraries were made by UMI-labeled 5' RACE. TCRdb reprocessed the 5' RACE reads, with one entry per CDR3 protein and no DNA. The sample includes fewer than 20,000 distinct CDR3 sequences. The sample comes from a study of human CD8 memory T cell subsets. Whole-study findings and limits: From the Chao1 estimates, stem-like memory T cells appeared to be more diverse than precursor exhausted T cells.

The chain combines TRBV20-1 with TRBJ2-5; the TCRdb call, TRBD2, lacks DNA for checking. This clonotype was sampled from a human donor in good health. Sequenced: CD8+ stem-like memory T cells (TSCM and TCM) sorted from PBMCs. Subset of the sample: stem-like memory CD8 T cells (TSTEM), CCR7+ PD-1- TIGIT-. The CDR3 loop is CSGRVAGVNQETQYF.